This T cell receptor (beta chain) was found in a study of cytomegalovirus exposure and HLA in healthy donors. About the research overall: An analysis done earlier identified fewer than 140 million unique TCR beta sequences from about 179 million T cells. Study-wide points: CMV antigen specificity of a few CMV-associated chains was confirmed in vitro. In a later analysis, a missense DCLRE1C variant was linked to TCR beta V- and J-gene trimming.

A remark on this clone: Its antigen remains unidentified.

With 60 Vbeta and 13 Jbeta primers, the PCR was carried out. Repertoires were generated with immunoSEQ multiplex PCR, while TCRdb's copy carries only in-frame clones and drops some. Of about 200,000 clones in the sample, 65% to 85% were seen once. The V segment lost 4 bases and the J segment 5 bases; nucleotides outside the gene matches: 8. From germline, CDR1 is SGHDT and CDR2 YYEEEE. The CDR3 length is 15 residues. This clonotype was obtained from a man younger than 45 in good health and CMV-seronegative. This chain links TRBV5-6 with TRBJ1-5; 8 nucleotides align to TRBD1. The sample consisted of PBMCs. The CDR3 region has the DNA TGTGCCAGCAGCATCGGACAGGGATGGCATCAGCCCCAGCATTTT. The encoded protein is CASSIGQGWHQPQHF.